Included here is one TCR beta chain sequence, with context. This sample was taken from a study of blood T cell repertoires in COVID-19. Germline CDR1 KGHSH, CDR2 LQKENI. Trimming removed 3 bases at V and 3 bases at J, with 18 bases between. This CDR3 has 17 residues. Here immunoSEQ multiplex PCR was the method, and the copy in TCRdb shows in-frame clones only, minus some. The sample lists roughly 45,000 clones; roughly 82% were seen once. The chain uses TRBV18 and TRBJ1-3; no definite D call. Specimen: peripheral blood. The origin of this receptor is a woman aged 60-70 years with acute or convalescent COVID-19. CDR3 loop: CASSPPVQAVGGNTIYF. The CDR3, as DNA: TGTGCCAGCTCACCGCCCGTCCAGGCAGTAGGTGGAAACACCATATATTTT.